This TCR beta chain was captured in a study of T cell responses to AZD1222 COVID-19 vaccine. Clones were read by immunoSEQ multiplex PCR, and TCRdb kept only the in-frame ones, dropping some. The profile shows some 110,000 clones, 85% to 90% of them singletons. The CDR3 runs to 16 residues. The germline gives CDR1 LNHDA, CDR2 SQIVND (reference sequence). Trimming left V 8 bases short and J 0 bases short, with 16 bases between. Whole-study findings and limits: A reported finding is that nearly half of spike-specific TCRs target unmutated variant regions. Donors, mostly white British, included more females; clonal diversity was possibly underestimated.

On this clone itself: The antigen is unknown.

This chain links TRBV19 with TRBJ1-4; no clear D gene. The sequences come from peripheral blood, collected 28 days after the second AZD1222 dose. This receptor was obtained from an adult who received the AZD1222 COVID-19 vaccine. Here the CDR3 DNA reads TGTGCCAGTCAAGATTCCGGATTTGCAACTAATGAAAAACTGTTTTTT. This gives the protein CASQDSGFATNEKLFF. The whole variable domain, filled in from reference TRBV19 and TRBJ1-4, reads DGGITQSPKYLFRKEGQNVTLSCEQNLNHDAMYWYRQDPGQGLRLIYYSQIVNDFQKGDIAEGYSVSREKKESFPLTVTSAQKNPTAFYLCASQDSGFATNEKLFFGSGTQLSVL.